This record concerns one T cell receptor beta chain sequence. Its antigen target is currently unknown. No much larger clone exists at a distance of one base, and base qualities are not known. Including the terminal cysteine and phenylalanine, the CDR3 comprises 12 residues. Solely the CDR3 DNA is kept, with 36 bases framed from the first base. V is reduced by 1 base and J by 7 bases, leaving a spacing of 8 bases between them. CDR1 and CDR2 are drawn from the germline V gene (reference sequence): LNHDA, SQIVND. Stable Graves' hyperthyroidism was defined as the absence of progression to ophthalmopathy over 18 months of follow-up. Hyperthyroidism patients were newly diagnosed, had a disease duration of under 2 months, and were aged 18 to 65 years. Any patient with an uncontrolled infection, another autoimmune disease, pregnancy or lactation was excluded. Diagnoses were established on the basis of clinical symptoms, serum thyroxine and TRAb, thyroid ultrasound, and orbital computed tomography. PBMCs were separated from roughly 10 ml of fresh peripheral blood using Ficoll-Paque density gradient centrifugation. Trizol reagent was used to extract total RNA, and RNA quality was then checked on an Agilent 2100 Bioanalyzer.

The sample originates from a study of T cells in Graves' hyperthyroidism and ophthalmopathy (dated by TCRdb to the late 2010s). For context, the study as a whole: Peripheral blood samples were taken at initial diagnosis, before any treatment was given. To identify distinguishing TCR V-J signatures, a discovery cohort of about 95 patients was used, comprising some 43 with Graves' ophthalmopathy and under 60 with stable Graves' hyperthyroidism. An independent validation cohort of under 20 hyperthyroidism patients and approximately 16 patients who later progressed to ophthalmopathy tested prospective prediction of ophthalmopathy. The roughly 90 discovery patients were divided at random into training and test sets in a 7:3 ratio. In addition, the study compared T-cell repertoires in thyroid tissue and in blood from about six Graves' hyperthyroidism patients. After sampling, hyperthyroidism patients received methimazole starting at 30 mg daily, and ophthalmopathy patients received high-dose intravenous methylprednisolone. The paper describes TCR Vbeta CDR3 sequencing of about 140 peripheral blood samples, made up of around 41 ophthalmopathy patients, 70 to 75 hyperthyroidism patients and some 17 progressor patients. The paper's findings and limits, for the study overall: Sample size was not statistically predetermined, and blinding of investigators to group allocation was not performed. Most expanded thyroid clonotypes (frequency above 0.001) were also found in blood, which suggests that blood repertoires may mirror thyroid immune responses. Ophthalmopathy was separated from stable hyperthyroidism by a 13 V-J signature model, with roughly 88% sensitivity and approximately 81% specificity obtained in cross-validation and 80%/75% obtained in testing. In validation, progression to ophthalmopathy was predicted by the model with nearly 71% sensitivity and under 85% specificity, a median of around 5.9 months before onset.

Amplification of TCR beta CDR3 regions was carried out from RNA transcripts. The TCR CDR3 was subjected to a first round of RT-PCR using the HTBI primer set and the Qiagen OneStep RT-PCR kit. A second multiplex PCR round built the libraries, followed by size selection and purification. The libraries were sequenced on an Illumina HiSeq2000 using paired-end 100 bp reads. The study's own analysis went as follows. SOAPnuke was used to process the raw data, removing reads that contained adapters or uncalled bases, had a mean Phred below 15, or lacked an exact match to the constant primer or identifier. COPE v1.2.5 was used to merge high-quality paired reads, and clonotypes were defined as unique nucleotide sequences. Clonotypes were aligned to IMGT TRBV, TRBD and TRBJ reference segments using MiTCR v1.1. The analysis included only V-J combinations with a frequency above 0.0001, which together covered 99.2% of the repertoires. A TCS score was defined as the ratio of F50 (clonal expansion) to E x V (chaos), with BLOSUM62-based TCRdist applied between CDR3 peptides within each V-J. Welch's t-statistics and random forest reduced around 510 V-J features to about 12, which were used in a naive Bayes classifier (R e1071). TCRdb cleaned the public reads at Q25 with fastp, built clones with MiXCR and kept in-frame beta chains. Identical CDR3 proteins give one entry, which carries the most common genes and DNA. The V and J calls shown here were made by TCRdb, not taken from the authors' results. The sample table holds hundreds of thousands of distinct CDR3 sequences, of which approximately 13% were seen once. The top ten constitute around 9.2% of the sample.

Specimen: blood. The receptor was isolated from a woman between 18 and 30 years old with Graves' hyperthyroidism. The rearranged segments are TRBV19 and TRBJ2-7; the D gene remains uncertain. The DNA is TGTGCCAGTAGTATAGGGACCGGAGAGCAGTACTTC. It specifies CASSIGTGEQYF.